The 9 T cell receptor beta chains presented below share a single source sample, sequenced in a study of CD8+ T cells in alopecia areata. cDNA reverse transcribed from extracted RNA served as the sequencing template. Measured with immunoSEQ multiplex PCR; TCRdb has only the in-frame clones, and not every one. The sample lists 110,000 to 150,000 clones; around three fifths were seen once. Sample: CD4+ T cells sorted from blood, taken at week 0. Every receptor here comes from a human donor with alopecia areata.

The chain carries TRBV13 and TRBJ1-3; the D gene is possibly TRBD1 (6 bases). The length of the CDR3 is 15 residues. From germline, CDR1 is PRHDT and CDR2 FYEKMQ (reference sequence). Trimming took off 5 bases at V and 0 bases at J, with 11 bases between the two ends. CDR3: CASSGGTNSGNTIYF. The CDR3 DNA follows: TGTGCCAGCAGCGGAGGGACAAACTCTGGAAACACCATATATTTT.

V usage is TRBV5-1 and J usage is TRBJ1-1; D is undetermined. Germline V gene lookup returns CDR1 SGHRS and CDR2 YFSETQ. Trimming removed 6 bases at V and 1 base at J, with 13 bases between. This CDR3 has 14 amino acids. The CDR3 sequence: CASNPAPGNTEAFF. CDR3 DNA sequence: TGCGCCAGCAACCCAGCTCCGGGGAACACTGAAGCTTTCTTT.

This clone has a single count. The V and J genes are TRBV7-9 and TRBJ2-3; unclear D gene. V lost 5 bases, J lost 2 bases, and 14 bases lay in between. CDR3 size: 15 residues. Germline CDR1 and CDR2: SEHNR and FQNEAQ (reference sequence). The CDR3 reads CASSQVSVLTDTQYF. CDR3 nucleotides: TGTGCCAGCAGCCAAGTTTCGGTTCTCACAGATACGCAGTATTTT.

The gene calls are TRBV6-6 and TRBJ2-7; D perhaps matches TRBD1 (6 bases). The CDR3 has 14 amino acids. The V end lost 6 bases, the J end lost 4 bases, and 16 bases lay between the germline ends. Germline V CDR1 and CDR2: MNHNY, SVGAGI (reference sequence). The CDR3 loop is CASSPGRGFYEQYF. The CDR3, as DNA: TGTGCCAGCAGCCCAGGAAGGGGGTTTTACGAGCAGTACTTC.

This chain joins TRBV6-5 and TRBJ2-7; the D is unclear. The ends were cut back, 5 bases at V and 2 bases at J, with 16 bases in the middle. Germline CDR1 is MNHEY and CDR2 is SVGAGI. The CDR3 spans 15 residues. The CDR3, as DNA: TGTGCCAGCAGTCCGAGACCGGGCCAGGCCTACGAGCAGTACTTC. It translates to CASSPRPGQAYEQYF.

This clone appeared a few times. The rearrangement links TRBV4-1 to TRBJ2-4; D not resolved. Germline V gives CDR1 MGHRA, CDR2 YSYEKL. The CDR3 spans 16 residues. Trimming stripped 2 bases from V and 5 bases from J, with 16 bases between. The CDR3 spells CASSQPSLSWENIQYF. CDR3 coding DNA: TGCGCCAGCAGCCAACCTTCCCTATCTTGGGAAAACATTCAGTACTTC.

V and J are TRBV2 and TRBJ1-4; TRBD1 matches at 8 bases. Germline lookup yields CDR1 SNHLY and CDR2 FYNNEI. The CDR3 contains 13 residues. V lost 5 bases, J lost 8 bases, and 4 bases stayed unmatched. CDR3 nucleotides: TGTGCCAGCAGTCAGGGGGCGGGAGAAAAACTGTTTTTT. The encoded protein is CASSQGAGEKLFF.

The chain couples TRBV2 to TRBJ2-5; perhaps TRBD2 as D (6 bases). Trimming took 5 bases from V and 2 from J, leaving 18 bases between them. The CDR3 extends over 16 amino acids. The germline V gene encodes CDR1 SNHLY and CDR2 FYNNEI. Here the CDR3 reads CASSRTTTLPQETQYF. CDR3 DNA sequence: TGTGCCAGCAGTCGGACTACTACACTGCCACAAGAGACCCAGTACTTC. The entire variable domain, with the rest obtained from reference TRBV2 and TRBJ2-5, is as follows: EPEVTQTPSHQVTQMGQEVILRCVPISNHLYFYWYRQILGQKVEFLVSFYNNEISEKSEIFDDQFSVERPDGSNFTLKIRSTKLEDSAMYFCASSRTTTLPQETQYFGPGTRLLVL.

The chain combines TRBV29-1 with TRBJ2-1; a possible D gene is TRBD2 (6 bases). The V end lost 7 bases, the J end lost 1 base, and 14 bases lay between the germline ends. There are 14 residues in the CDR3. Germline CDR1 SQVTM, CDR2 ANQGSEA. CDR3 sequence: CSASWSGSYNEQFF. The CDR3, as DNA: TGCAGCGCCTCATGGAGCGGGTCCTACAATGAGCAGTTCTTC.